The rows below give T cell receptor beta chains drawn from one sample of a study of cytomegalovirus exposure and HLA in healthy donors. Profiling relied on immunoSEQ multiplex PCR, and the TCRdb table lists in-frame clones only, not all of them. The repertoire holds 150,000 to 170,000 clones, about four fifths seen once, with 6% to 8.5% in the top ten. Sequencing was carried out using PBMCs. These receptors came from a man younger than 45 in good health and CMV-seropositive. Each CDR3 is given with its conserved first and last residue. The D gene is left open where the match is weak. Not all rows give a size; the values are once, few, many and, for expanded clones, a class.

d_call cdr3_length j_call v_call clone_size cdr3_aa cdr3_nt
TRBD1 16 TRBJ1-2 TRBV28 . CASSLYGQGGDYGYTF TGTGCCAGCAGTTTATACGGACAGGGCGGGGACTATGGCTACACCTTC
. 10 TRBJ2-3 TRBV2 . CATKGDTQYF TGTGCCACCAAGGGGGATACGCAGTATTTT
. 14 TRBJ1-1 TRBV10-3 . CAIRHPTENTEAFF TGTGCCATCAGGCACCCGACAGAGAACACTGAAGCTTTCTTT
TRBD2 17 TRBJ2-7 TRBV6-1 . CASSATSGRAFPYEQYF TGTGCCAGCAGTGCGACTAGCGGGAGGGCCTTTCCCTACGAGCAGTACTTC
. 13 TRBJ1-2 TRBV7-9 . CASSLTGTYGYTF TGTGCCAGCAGCTTAACAGGGACCTATGGCTACACCTTC
. 11 TRBJ1-2 TRBV20-1 . CSARMGGGYTF TGCAGTGCTAGGATGGGGGGAGGCTACACCTTC
. 16 TRBJ1-5 TRBV6-8 . CASSQVGRGHNQPQHF TGTGCCAGCAGCCAGGTCGGCAGGGGTCACAATCAGCCCCAGCATTTT
TRBD2 16 TRBJ2-7 TRBV5-6 . CASSLGTSGNRGEQYF TGTGCCAGCAGCTTGGGGACTAGCGGGAATCGGGGCGAGCAGTACTTC
. 14 TRBJ1-5 TRBV19 . CASSMGSFHQPQHF TGTGCCAGTAGTATGGGGAGCTTCCATCAGCCCCAGCATTTT
TRBD1 15 TRBJ1-2 TRBV27 . CASSLTYRGSLGYTF TGTGCCAGCAGTTTAACTTACAGGGGATCGTTGGGCTACACCTTC
. 14 TRBJ2-2 TRBV5-1 . CASSSEDITGELFF TGCGCCAGCAGCTCCGAAGACATCACCGGGGAGCTGTTTTTT
. 15 TRBJ2-1 TRBV5-4 few CASSLELARYNEQFF TGTGCCAGCAGCTTGGAGCTAGCGAGATACAATGAGCAGTTCTTC
TRBD1 15 TRBJ2-5 TRBV7-2 . CASSAKTGAQETQYF TGTGCCAGCAGCGCAAAGACAGGGGCCCAAGAGACCCAGTACTTC
TRBD2 15 TRBJ2-7 TRBV5-5 . CASSLEGGGGYEQYF TGTGCCAGCAGCTTGGAGGGCGGGGGAGGGTACGAGCAGTACTTC
. 14 TRBJ2-1 TRBV12-5 . CASGPTWSYNEQFF TGTGCTAGTGGTCCGACATGGTCCTACAATGAGCAGTTCTTC
TRBD1 16 TRBJ1-1 TRBV7-9 few CASSPPGQGTGTEAFF TGTGCCAGCAGCCCACCTGGACAGGGCACGGGCACTGAAGCTTTCTTT
TRBD1 17 TRBJ1-2 TRBV28 once CASSAILGQGANHGYTF TGTGCCAGCAGTGCAATTTTAGGACAGGGGGCGAATCATGGCTACACCTTC
. 12 TRBJ2-1 TRBV7-9 . CASSLKRQEQFF TGTGCCAGCAGCTTAAAGAGACAGGAGCAGTTCTTC
. 13 TRBJ1-1 TRBV7-9 few CASSGGMNTEAFF TGTGCCAGCAGCGGGGGGATGAACACTGAAGCTTTCTTT
TRBD2 14 TRBJ2-7 TRBV6-5 . CASSYAGGRYEQYF TGTGCCAGCAGTTACGCGGGGGGGCGGTACGAGCAGTACTTC
. 15 TRBJ1-1 TRBV6-5 . CASSYSSQMNTEAFF TGTGCCAGCAGTTACTCTTCCCAAATGAACACTGAAGCTTTCTTT